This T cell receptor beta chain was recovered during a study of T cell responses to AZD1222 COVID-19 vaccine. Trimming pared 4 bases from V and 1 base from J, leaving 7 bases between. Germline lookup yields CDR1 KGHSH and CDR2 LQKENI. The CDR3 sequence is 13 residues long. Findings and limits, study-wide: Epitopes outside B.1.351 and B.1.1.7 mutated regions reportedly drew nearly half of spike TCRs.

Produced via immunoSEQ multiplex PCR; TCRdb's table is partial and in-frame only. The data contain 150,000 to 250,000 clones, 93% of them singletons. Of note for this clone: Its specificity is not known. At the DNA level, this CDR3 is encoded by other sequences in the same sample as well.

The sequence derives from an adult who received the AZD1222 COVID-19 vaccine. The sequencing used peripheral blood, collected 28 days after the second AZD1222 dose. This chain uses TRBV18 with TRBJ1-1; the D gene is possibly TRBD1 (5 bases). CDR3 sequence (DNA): TGTGCCAGCTCACAAGGGGAGAACACTGAAGCTTTCTTT. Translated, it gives CASSQGENTEAFF. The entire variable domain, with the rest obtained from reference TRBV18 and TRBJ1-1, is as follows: NAGVMQNPRHLVRRRGQEARLRCSPMKGHSHVYWYRQLPEEGLKFMVYLQKENIIDESGMPKERFSAEFPKEGPSILRIQQVVRGDSAAYFCASSQGENTEAFFGQGTRLTVV.